The T cell receptor (beta chain) under discussion was sequenced for a study of cytomegalovirus exposure and HLA in healthy donors (dated by TCRdb to 2015 to 2018). Background on the whole study: An earlier analysis of approximately 640 of the donors reported about 250 Gb of sequence data and around 110 million unique TCR beta sequences from approximately 180 million T cells. An early release that covered some 630 HLA-typed donors contained 250 to 350 gigabases of sequencing data and approximately 85 million unique TCR sequences. Of the roughly 400 genotyped donors, more than 75% were placed in the genetic ancestry cluster associated with self-reported Caucasian donors. The aim of the study was to test whether cataloging public T cell receptors could identify signatures of past pathogen exposure. The study used immunosequencing to profile the T cell repertoires of several hundred subjects and linked those repertoires to cytomegalovirus serostatus. In addition to the first cohort of 650 to 750 subjects, a separate validation cohort of around 110 different subjects was used. High-throughput TCR immunosequencing, statistical association of individual TCRs with disease status, and machine learning were combined to predict cytomegalovirus infection status. A later analysis re-analyzed previously published TCR beta repertoires from 666 donors and added high-resolution HLA genotyping to study TCR occurrence patterns. In the later analysis, no new phenotypic data were used to find candidate immune exposures; instead, reliance was placed on TCR beta sequences and their occurrence across donors. An earlier analysis of several hundred of the donors applied high-throughput TCR beta sequencing to assess whether each TCR beta V gene segment acted as functional or pseudogenic. Alongside the repertoire data, information on donor age, sex, ethnicity and CMV serostatus was compiled. Genome-wide SNP genotypes for about 65% of the 666 donors were used in a later genetic analysis, which treated that subset as a discovery cohort. Every discovery cohort repertoire had been produced on one sequencing platform. HLA typing covered class I and class II loci at four-digit resolution. The number of typed donors differed by locus: about 620-630 for A, B, C, DRB1 and DQB1; about 520 for DQA1; 606 for DPA1; and around 450 for DPB1. Because of strong linkage in the cohort, five DR-DQ haplotypes were treated as single units for association and clustering. Among a few hundred genotyped donors of the cohort, an average of about 240,000 unique TCR beta nucleotide sequences were sequenced per donor, 15% to 20% of them non-productive.

This clone was detected a few times. Its binding antigen is unknown. The input lacks base qualities; no much larger clone sits a single base away. Libraries were constructed by the immunoSEQ multiplex PCR assay. The multiplex PCR relied on a mix of 60 forward primers for TCR Vbeta segments and 13 reverse primers for TCR Jbeta segments. A multiplex PCR assay on genomic DNA amplified the CDR3 region of rearranged TCR beta genes. Amplified TCR beta libraries were sequenced as 87-base-pair reads on the Illumina HiSeq System. The paper's data handling went like this. Across the 600 to 700 repertoires, a later analysis counted tens of millions of unique TCR beta chains, around 11 million of which were shared by at least two donors. To remove PCR and sequencing errors, raw reads were error-corrected and collapsed into unique sequences using a nearest-neighbor algorithm that merged closely related sequences. Alignment of CDR3 sequences to IMGT reference sequences was used to assign V, D and J gene segments. Each retained sequence needed at least a six-nucleotide match to both a V gene segment and a J gene segment. A rearrangement was called productive if the CDR3 had no stop codons and remained in frame with V and J, and every other rearrangement was called non-productive. CDR3 was defined according to IMGT convention as the region running from the second conserved V-encoded cysteine to the conserved J-encoded phenylalanine. The earlier analysis of about 570 of the donors excluded any sequence lacking an unambiguous match to a single V gene segment. In an earlier analysis of more than 500 of the donors, a V segment was called functional when productive rearrangements were above 56.7%, and segregating when the standard deviation between donors exceeded 5%. To diagnose cytomegalovirus status from the catalog of TCR beta chain sequences, a statistical classification framework was built. A later analysis assigned V and J genes by comparing TCR nucleotide sequences with IMGT/GENE-DB human TR gene sequences. A later analysis assigned CDR3 sequences and most-parsimonious VDJ recombination scenarios with the TCRdist pipeline. In a later analysis, each TCR beta chain was defined by its CDR3 amino acid sequence together with its V-gene family, and reads without a unique V-gene family were excluded. As a way to deal with suspected cross-contamination and a sequencing artifact, a later analysis dropped 592 nucleotide sequences that were highly shared and had low generation probability. For each public chain, a later analysis derived a clonal expansion index from normalized ranks of inferred template counts within each repertoire. A later analysis computed generation probabilities with a VDJ recombination model fitted to out-of-frame rearrangements, and checked the results against IGoR. In a later analysis, hypergeometric tests were used to score TCR-TCR, TCR-HLA and TCR-CMV co-occurrence, with a repertoire-size bias correction applied to TCR pairs. False discovery rates were estimated in a later analysis by permuting HLA or CMV assignments 20 times. In a later analysis, co-occurring TCRs were grouped using DBSCAN, and TCRdist sequence similarity was added for clustering within HLA-allele-positive subsets. Repertoires with fewer than 30,000 or more than 120,000 public chains were left out of co-occurrence clustering, as were five repertoires with anomalous nucleotide sharing. Drawn from immuneACCESS, this table holds only the in-frame rearrangements with V and J called that TCRdb kept. Clones are partly lost; checked studies trace under half to an unresolved V gene and leave the rest unexplained. That table furnishes V, J and clone size, whereas the DNA furnished D and trimming. For this sample the table gives 150,000 to 200,000 clones, of which around 80% were detected only once. The ten top clones hold over 1.5% of the sample.

General conclusions and limits of the study: HLA typing was unavailable for some donors at each locus, so association tests used only the typed subset. A further reported finding was that TCR beta sequences accurately predicted the HLA-A and HLA-B alleles for most subjects in the first cohort. In an earlier analysis of more than 500 of the donors, most TCR beta V segments appeared in productive rearrangements about 90% or about 30% of the time, broadly matching IMGT annotations. Linkage disequilibrium might explain the correlated functional status among segregating V segments, but an unknown experimental factor could not be excluded. Roughly uniform sequencing depth across donors was assumed in presence/absence analyses, although this assumption may not hold. According to a later analysis, TCR association rates differed among HLA loci, with DRB1 alleles showing the most associated TCRs and HLA-C alleles showing the fewest. For the cohort, immune exposure information was limited to CMV serostatus. The earlier analysis of 587 of the donors excluded over 15 rarely observed V segments, including chromosome 9 orphons, because counts were too low. In the study, 150 to 200 TCR beta chains were listed as associated with cytomegalovirus. An association between a missense DCLRE1C variant and V-gene and J-gene trimming of TCR beta chains was found in a later genetic analysis and replicated in an independent cohort. Specific HLA alleles were associated with 16,951 TCR beta sequences at a false discovery rate of 0.05 in a later analysis. According to a later genetic analysis, donors in an Asian-associated ancestry cluster had fewer N-insertions in productive TCRs than the approximately 610-donor mean. In vitro tests confirmed that a few of the cytomegalovirus-associated TCR beta chains recognize cytomegalovirus antigens. Across donors, most TCR sequences were observed very rarely, whereas some public TCRs were present in many individuals. A cluster of highly shared sequence variants was judged likely to be a technical artifact of the sequencing pipeline. Some IMGT-functional V segments, including TRBV6-2 and TRBV6-3, could not be distinguished by the 87-base-pair reads and were therefore excluded. It was suggested by the authors that the approach could potentially be generalized to other disease states and immunological phenotypes. According to a later analysis, parvovirus B19, influenza, CMV and Epstein-Barr virus appeared linked to several top co-occurrence clusters. Only TCR beta chains were sequenced in this cohort, and the absence of alpha or paired-chain data limited detectable features. Strong co-occurrence of HLA alleles, especially DR and DQ, made assigning TCR associations to individual alleles difficult. In a later analysis, HLA-associated TCR beta chains were found to be more clonally expanded and to have lower generation probabilities than equally common non-associated chains. Most CMV-associated TCR beta chains appeared to be HLA-restricted in a later analysis, and the HLA associations seemed to be driven largely by CMV exposure. Cytomegalovirus status was reported to be diagnosed by the classifier with high specificity and sensitivity in both the original and validation cohorts.

The cohort consisted of 666 healthy bone marrow donors. Cohort members were all nominally healthy when sampled, although unrecorded immune exposures were likely present. The donor tested CMV seropositive and was one of the 289 seropositive cohort members. Every donor gave a peripheral blood sample, and the peripheral blood mononuclear cells from that sample were used for TCR beta sequencing. Genomic DNA was extracted from the blood cell samples with the Qiagen DNeasy Blood Extraction Kit. The CDR3 measures 19 amino acids from cysteine to phenylalanine. This entry keeps only the CDR3 DNA: 57 bases, framed from base 1. Germline trimming amounts to 4 bases on V and 0 bases on J, with 13 as the count of junction bases outside the gene matches. From the germline V gene, CDR1 is MNHNS and CDR2 is SASEGT.

The sample comprised PBMCs. The sequence links TRBV6-1 to TRBJ1-5; the junction holds 9 bases that match TRBD1. The TCR originated in a man in his forties in good health and CMV-seropositive. The DNA sequence is TGTGCCAGCAGTGTGGGTATTCCTACAGGGGGCTATAGCAATCAGCCCCAGCATTTT. Its protein is CASSVGIPTGGYSNQPQHF.